The TCR beta chain under discussion was sequenced for a study of OX40 agonist ivuxolimab in advanced cancers. Study-level information: Males comprised approximately 81% of the group, whose mean age was approximately 60 years (range about 20 to 85). Among those treated, three patients had partial responses, one with hepatocellular carcinoma and two with cutaneous melanoma. Study findings and constraints: At 0.1 to 3.0 mg/kg, clonal expansion of CD4+ and CD8+ blood T cells had occurred by week 6.

Germline assignment: CDR1 LNHNV and CDR2 YYDKDF (reference sequence). CDR3 size: 15 residues. V gave up 1 base and J gave up 5 bases; unmatched junction bases: 7. Some clones are missing from TCRdb's copy, which holds only in-frame ones; the method was immunoSEQ multiplex PCR. The sample consists of 65,000 to 95,000 clones, about 95% of them appearing once. In regard to this clone: What it binds is unknown.

Anyone with autoimmune disease history or systemic immunosuppression was excluded. The chain carries TRBV15 and TRBJ2-7, with 8 bases fitting TRBD2. Sequenced here: CD4+ or CD8+ T cells sorted from blood, sampled in a trial of the OX40 agonist ivuxolimab. The sequence was collected from an adult with an advanced solid tumor such as melanoma, head and neck, liver or kidney cancer. CDR3 DNA: TGTGCCACCAGCAGAGTTTTAGCGGGAAGGCACGAGCAGTACTTC. This codes for CATSRVLAGRHEQYF.